This TCR beta chain was identified in a study of CD4 T cells in relation to SARS-CoV-2 and coronaviruses. CD4 enrichment then naive enrichment separated naive from memory CD4+ cells. Profiled with immunoSEQ multiplex PCR; TCRdb holds only in-frame clones, not every one. The table lists more than 35,000 clones, 75% to 85% of them singletons, with roughly 3% in the top ten. About this clone itself: Antigen: not known.

Sequencing used memory CD4+ T cells from PBMCs, cultured in vitro. This TCR was recovered from an adult with COVID-19.

The CDR3 DNA follows: TGTGCCAGCAGTGAAATAGGTGATACGCAGTATTTT. This encodes CASSEIGDTQYF. J is TRBJ2-3 and V is TRBV2; D is uncertain. V shed 2 bases and J shed 6 bases, with 6 bases lying between them. Germline loops: CDR1 SNHLY, CDR2 FYNNEI. This CDR3 has 12 residues.